This T cell receptor beta chain stems from a study of OX40 agonist ivuxolimab in advanced cancers. Whole-study context: Patient treatment consisted of intravenous ivuxolimab administration every 2 weeks at 0.01 to 10 mg/kg. Whole-study results and caveats: Nonresponders included some who also had low normalized T-cell clonal expansion. Mean expanded clone counts were higher in CD8+ than CD4+ T cells.

Only in-frame clones appear in the TCRdb table, and some are missing; sequencing was by immunoSEQ multiplex PCR. The sample yields roughly 30,000 clones, roughly 83% seen once. Germline CDR1 reads LNHNV; CDR2 reads YYDKDF (reference sequence). With 5 bases clipped from V and 4 bases from J, the junction kept 6 bases outside the gene matches. This CDR3 has 15 amino acids. Regarding this clone: Its antigen is unknown.

The rearrangement joins TRBV15 to TRBJ1-4; the match to TRBD1 covers 8 bases. Sequencing was performed on CD4+ or CD8+ T cells sorted from blood, taken in a trial of the OX40 agonist ivuxolimab. The sequence was obtained from an adult with an advanced solid tumor such as melanoma, head and neck, liver or kidney cancer. The CDR3: CATSSDRGGNEKLFF. DNA for the CDR3: TGTGCCACCAGCTCAGACAGGGGCGGTAATGAAAAACTGTTTTTT.